A selection of T cell receptor beta chains follows, all from one sample in a study of tumor-infiltrating lymphocytes in localized non-small cell lung cancer. The repertoire was sequenced with immunoSEQ multiplex PCR; TCRdb's copy has only in-frame clones and lacks some. The sample has 5,500 to 8,500 clones, 65% to 75% seen once. The sample was lung tumor tissue. The source is a human donor with non-small cell lung cancer. CDR3s include the opening cysteine and the closing phenylalanine or tryptophan. The D gene is left open where the match is weak. Rows may omit the clone size; those that give it use once, few, many or a size class.

v_gene	abundance	j_gene	d_gene	CDR3nt	CDR3aa
TRBV6-1	NA	TRBJ2-1	TRBD2	TGTGCCAGCAGTGAAGTAAGCGGGACGCGAAATGAGCAGTTCTTC	CASSEVSGTRNEQFF
TRBV7-9	NA	TRBJ1-3	NA	TGTGCCAGCAGCTCTCGGTACTCTGGAAACACCATATATTTT	CASSSRYSGNTIYF
TRBV4-3	NA	TRBJ2-3	NA	TGCGCCAGCAGCCAAGAAGTCGGATCGGATACGCAGTATTTT	CASSQEVGSDTQYF
TRBV5-1	NA	TRBJ2-2	NA	TGCGCCAGCAGCTTAGGCAACACGAACACCGGGGAGCTGTTTTTT	CASSLGNTNTGELFF
TRBV30	NA	TRBJ1-2	NA	TGTGCCTGGGACGGGGGCAGGGGCATTTTGGACTATGGCTACACCTTC	CAWDGGRGILDYGYTF
TRBV6-5	NA	TRBJ1-3	NA	TGTGCCAGCAGTTACCACAGGGACGGAAACACCATATATTTT	CASSYHRDGNTIYF
TRBV5-1	NA	TRBJ2-1	NA	TGCGCCAGCAGCTTGGGGGACCAGTACTACAATGAGCAGTTCTTC	CASSLGDQYYNEQFF
TRBV6-1	NA	TRBJ1-2	NA	TGTGCCAGCAATCAGGGGAACTATGGCTACACCTTC	CASNQGNYGYTF
TRBV4-1	NA	TRBJ1-2	TRBD1	TGCGCCAGCAGCCAAGAGCAGGGGGTCTATGGCTACACCTTC	CASSQEQGVYGYTF
TRBV14	NA	TRBJ2-7	NA	TGTGCCAGCAGCCTAGCCGGACGGGCAACCTACGAGCAGTACTTC	CASSLAGRATYEQYF
TRBV11-3	few	TRBJ2-4	NA	TGTGCCAGCAGCCCAGCCAGGGAGTATTCGAACATTCAGTACTTC	CASSPAREYSNIQYF
TRBV6-4	NA	TRBJ2-1	TRBD2	TGTGCCAGCAGTGAGAATAGCGGGGGGGCTCATGAGCAGTTCTTC	CASSENSGGAHEQFF
TRBV18	NA	TRBJ2-3	NA	TGTGCCAGCTCACCACGTAGAGATACGCAGTATTTT	CASSPRRDTQYF
TRBV11-2	NA	TRBJ1-1	NA	TGTGCCAGCAGGACACAGGGAGACACTGAAGCTTTCTTT	CASRTQGDTEAFF
TRBV7-6	NA	TRBJ1-1	TRBD1	TGTGCCAGCAGACCACAGGGGAGCGCTGAAGCTTTCTTT	CASRPQGSAEAFF
TRBV7-8	NA	TRBJ1-1	TRBD1	TGTGCCAGCAGCTTCGTAGTTGGACAGGGGAGTCTTAGAGCTTTCTTT	CASSFVVGQGSLRAFF
TRBV19	NA	TRBJ2-1	NA	TGTGCCAGTAGTATAGAAAGCGGACCCTACAATGAGCAGTTCTTC	CASSIESGPYNEQFF
TRBV18	NA	TRBJ2-2	NA	TGTGCCAGCTCCCAGTCCGGCACCGGGGAGCTGTTTTTT	CASSQSGTGELFF
TRBV27	NA	TRBJ2-4	TRBD1	TGTGCCAGCATCTCACAGGGGGGCATTCAGTACTTC	CASISQGGIQYF
TRBV6-6	NA	TRBJ2-1	TRBD2	TGTGCCAGCAGTTCCGGGACTAGCCAACCGGGACAGTTCTTC	CASSSGTSQPGQFF
TRBV5-1	NA	TRBJ2-7	NA	TGCGCCAGCAGCTTGGGGGCAGCCCTCTACGAGCAGTACTTC	CASSLGAALYEQYF
TRBV5-1	NA	TRBJ2-3	TRBD2	TGCGCCAGCAGCCCGGGACTAGCGGGGCGGGCAGATACGCAGTATTTT	CASSPGLAGRADTQYF
TRBV13	NA	TRBJ2-1	NA	TGTGCCAGCAGCTTAGGCTTGCAACGCAATGAGCAGTTCTTC	CASSLGLQRNEQFF
TRBV7-9	NA	TRBJ2-6	NA	TGTGCCAGCAGCTTAGTCACTTCCAACACCCTCTCTGGGGCCAACGTCCTGACTTTC	CASSLVTSNTLSGANVLTF
TRBV20-1	NA	TRBJ1-2	NA	TGCAGTGCTAGTGGCAACTATGGCTACACCTTC	CSASGNYGYTF
TRBV4-1	NA	TRBJ2-4	TRBD1	TGCGCCAGCAGCCAAGTATGGACAGGGCTAGCCAAAAACATTCAGTACTTC	CASSQVWTGLAKNIQYF
TRBV19	NA	TRBJ2-3	TRBD1	TGTGCCAGTAGTATAGACAGGGGGAGCACAGATACGCAGTATTTT	CASSIDRGSTDTQYF
TRBV4-1	NA	TRBJ1-5	NA	TGCGCCAGCAGCCAAGGGCAGCCCCAGCATTTT	CASSQGQPQHF
TRBV11-3	few	TRBJ2-6	NA	TGTGCCAGCAGCTTAGGCGACAGCTCTGGGGCCAACGTCCTGACTTTC	CASSLGDSSGANVLTF
TRBV11-3	NA	TRBJ1-1	NA	TGTGCCAGCAGCTGGGACACCCAAAGGCCTGAAGCTTTCTTT	CASSWDTQRPEAFF
TRBV9	NA	TRBJ2-5	TRBD1	TGTGCCAGCAGCAGCCGGGACAGGGGAATTGAGACCCAGTACTTC	CASSSRDRGIETQYF
TRBV5-1	NA	TRBJ1-2	NA	TGCGCCAGCAGCTCCACGAGTACAGGTCTCTATGGCTACACCTTC	CASSSTSTGLYGYTF
TRBV20-1	NA	TRBJ2-3	NA	TGCAGTGCGATTAGTACTGCGCAGTATTTT	CSAISTAQYF
TRBV2	NA	TRBJ2-7	TRBD2	TGTGCCAGCAGTGGGAGCGGGGGGAACCCCGAGCAGTACTTC	CASSGSGGNPEQYF